The 15 T cell receptor beta chains listed next were all sequenced from one sample in a study of T cells in Graves' hyperthyroidism and ophthalmopathy. RNA transcripts served as the template for amplifying TCR beta CDR3 regions. A set of HTBI primers served as the primers for a first-round RT-PCR of the TCR CDR3. TCRdb re-called the multiplex PCR reads with MiXCR, one entry per CDR3 protein. The sample has over 450,000 distinct CDR3 sequences; more than 15% are singletons. The sample consisted of blood. The receptors were gathered from a woman younger than 30 with Graves' ophthalmopathy.

This clonotype was detected only once. This chain connects TRBV7-3 to TRBJ2-1, with D possibly TRBD2 on 5 matching bases. The V gene lost 4 bases and the J gene lost 0 bases, with 16 bases spanning the gap. CDR3 size: 17 residues. The germline V gene has CDR1 SGHTA and CDR2 FQGTGA. DNA for the CDR3: TGTGCCAGCAGCTCCAGCGGTCGGGCCCTCTCCTACAATGAGCAGTTCTTC. Residues: CASSSSGRALSYNEQFF.

At least ten counts were recorded for this clonotype. V and J are TRBV12-3 or TRBV12-4 and TRBJ1-1, with D possibly being TRBD1 (6 bases). Trimming took off 3 bases at V and 3 bases at J, with 11 bases between the two ends. The CDR3 is made up of 14 amino acids. In DNA, the CDR3 is TGTGCCAGCAGTTTCGGGGGGGCGGACACTGAAGCTTTCTTT. The encoded protein is CASSFGGADTEAFF.

This clonotype was detected ten times or more. The chain uses TRBV20-1 and TRBJ2-1; 11 bases align to TRBD2. The CDR3 consists of 16 residues. CDR1 and CDR2 from the germline V gene are DFQATT and SNEGSKA (reference sequence). V lost 0 bases, J lost 3 bases, and 4 bases stayed unmatched. The CDR3 sequence: CSAREVTSGDYNEQFF. The CDR3 bases are TGCAGTGCTAGAGAAGTGACTAGCGGGGACTACAATGAGCAGTTCTTC.

This clonotype has a count of ten or more. The J gene is TRBJ2-1, the V gene TRBV15, with D possibly matching TRBD2 (6 bases). Per germline, CDR1 LNHNV and CDR2 YYDKDF (reference sequence). Trimming removed 5 bases at V and 0 bases at J, with 20 bases between. This CDR3 comprises 18 residues. The CDR3 spells CATSVWPKPGVSYNEQFF. The CDR3 DNA follows: TGTGCCACCAGCGTGTGGCCCAAGCCGGGAGTCTCCTACAATGAGCAGTTCTTC.

Concerning this clonotype itself: An end of the junction differs from the germline gene, which may be a read error. The chain combines TRBV2 with TRBJ1-2; 8 bases agree with TRBD1. CDR3 length: 14 residues. In germline, CDR1 is SNHLY, CDR2 FYNNEI. The CDR3 region is CASSVQGVNYGCTF. In nucleotides, the CDR3 is TGTGCCAGCAGTGTACAGGGGGTTAACTATGGCTGCACCTTC.

About this clonotype: Mismatch with germline at one junction end may stem from a read error. The chain links TRBV7-7 to TRBJ2-2; no firm D call. Germline V lookup: CDR1 SSHAT, CDR2 FNYEAQ (reference sequence). The CDR3 is 17 amino acids. Here the CDR3 reads CASSLDPAGSNTGELFF. DNA for the CDR3: TGTGCTAGCAGCTTAGATCCTGCCGGCTCGAACACCGGGGAGCTGTTTTTT.

The rearrangement joins TRBV12-3 or TRBV12-4 to TRBJ2-1; D gene uncertain. The CDR3 contains 15 residues. With 1 base removed from V and 6 bases from J, the gap between germline ends came to 13 bases. The DNA of the CDR3 is TGTGCCAGCAGTTTAGGGGGTTACAGCGTCAATGAGCAGTTCTTC. This encodes CASSLGGYSVNEQFF.

As concerns this clonotype: The junction differs from germline at one of its ends, possibly a read error. The J gene is TRBJ2-1, the V gene TRBV2; D might be TRBD2 (5 bases). The CDR3 totals 14 residues. In germline, CDR1 is SNHLY, CDR2 FYNNEI. The CDR3 loop is CASSAGSSYNERFF. The CDR3 DNA reads as TGTGCCAGCAGTGCGGGGAGCTCCTACAATGAGCGGTTCTTC.

This clonotype came up many times. This sequence joins TRBV9 and TRBJ1-2; maybe TRBD1 (5 bases). V lost 0 bases and J lost 0, with 9 bases in between. The CDR3 spans 15 residues. The germline V gene encodes CDR1 SGDLS and CDR2 YYNGEE. The CDR3 DNA sequence: TGTGCCAGCAGCGTAGCCGGGGGGGCTAACTATGGCTACACCTTC. Its translation: CASSVAGGANYGYTF.

This clonotype was counted a single time. This may be a read error, as it is one base from a much larger clone. The V and J genes are TRBV20-1 and TRBJ2-7; D perhaps matches TRBD2 (6 bases). Deletions cut 3 bases from V and 2 bases from J, with 8 bases between. Germline V CDR1 and CDR2: DFQATT, SNEGSKA (reference sequence). The CDR3 sequence is 12 residues long. The CDR3 nucleotides read TGCAGTGCTAGCGGGAGAACCTACGAGCAGTACTTC. It specifies CSASGRTYEQYF.

A few counts support this clonotype. The V call is TRBV28, the J call TRBJ1-2, with D possibly TRBD1 on 6 matching bases. Germline V gene sequence: CDR1 MDHEN, CDR2 SYDVKM. Trimming shortened V by 4 bases and J by 4 bases, and 19 bases separated the two germline ends. The CDR3 runs to 16 residues. Here the CDR3 DNA reads TGTGCCAGCAGTTCCACAAACAGGGTTCGGGGCTATGGCTACACCTTC. Translating it yields CASSSTNRVRGYGYTF.

With regard to this clonotype: This may stem from a read error, because a much larger clone lies one nucleotide away. Here the CDR3 DNA reads TGTGCCAGCAGTTACTCGGTTCTAGCGGGGGGGCGAGGTACGCAGTATTTT. It is translated as CASSYSVLAGGRGTQYF. The V call is TRBV28, the J call TRBJ2-3; 12 nucleotides align to TRBD2. V gave up 4 bases and J gave up 8 bases; unmatched junction bases: 13. Germline V gene sequence: CDR1 MDHEN, CDR2 SYDVKM. The CDR3 runs 17 residues.

This clonotype showed up just a few times. This chain links TRBV20-1 with TRBJ2-1; D is perhaps TRBD2 (5 bases). Trimming stripped 5 bases from V and 7 bases from J, with 18 bases between. The CDR3 contains 14 residues. Germline V gene data show CDR1 as DFQATT and CDR2 as SNEGSKA (reference sequence). The CDR3 spells CSADLLGVGNEQFF. The CDR3 DNA sequence: TGCAGTGCTGACCTCCTGGGAGTCGGAAATGAGCAGTTCTTC.

V and J are TRBV11-2 and TRBJ1-6; D ambiguous. Germline CDR1 reads SGHAT; CDR2 reads FQNNGV. The CDR3 length is 15 residues. V lost 3 bases to trimming and J lost 8 bases, with 14 bases between them. CDR3 DNA: TGTGCCAGCAGCTTCCGAGGGTCTATGGATTCACCCCTCCACTTT. Translation gives CASSFRGSMDSPLHF.

In regard to this clonotype: The germline gene is not matched at one end of the junction; a read error may be the cause. The chain links TRBV12-3 or TRBV12-4 to TRBJ2-1, with D unresolved. This CDR3 has 14 amino acids. CDR3 loop: CASSLEDSYDEQFF. CDR3 coding DNA: TGTGCCAGCAGTTTGGAAGACTCCTACGATGAGCAGTTCTTC.